This T cell receptor (beta chain) was recorded in a study of healthy donors' naive CD4 and CD8 T cells. General study findings and limits: Positive CDR3 charge linked to CD4+ cells, negative to CD8+ cells. Bias from naive T cell homeostatic proliferation was not addressed.

A linear amplification protocol produced the TCR libraries from 500 ng of total RNA. TCRdb used MiXCR to reprocess the reads, holding one entry per CDR3 protein. The data show 200,000 or so distinct CDR3 sequences, nearly 75% seen once. About this clonotype: The antigen remains undetermined.

Trimming cost V 5 bases and J 5 bases; bases outside gene matches: 4. Germline assignment: CDR1 MNHEY and CDR2 SVGAGI. The CDR3 is made up of 14 amino acids. This chain connects TRBV6-5 to TRBJ2-1; TRBD1 matches 9 bases. This sequence originates from a pool of human donors in good health; the sample pools cells from several healthy donors. Material for sequencing was naive CD4+ and CD8+ T cells sorted from blood, pooled from several donors. CDR3 DNA: TGTGCCAGCAGTCGGGACAGGGTTAACAATGAGCAGTTCTTC. Its protein is CASSRDRVNNEQFF.